This entry lists 16 T cell receptor beta chains sequenced from one sample in a study of regulatory T cells in long-lasting Graves disease. In building TCR beta libraries, iRepertoire HTBI primers were used together with Arm-PCR of CDR3 regions. MiXCR, applied by TCRdb to the multiplex PCR reads, yields one record per CDR3 protein. There are about 420,000 distinct CDR3 sequences in the sample; 16% occur only once, and 20% to 25% lies in the top ten. Indicated time point: newly diagnosed GD, antithyroid drugs for less than 3 months. From RNA extracted from PBMCs, the TCR library was made. Another study also made use of these data, one on T cells in Graves' hyperthyroidism and ophthalmopathy.

This material consisted of peripheral blood mononuclear cells (PBMCs), taken at new diagnosis, from a patient treated with antithyroid drugs. The origin of the receptors is a woman in her late teens or twenties with Graves disease.

This clonotype was detected a few times. The chain has TRBV6-2 or TRBV6-3 and TRBJ2-1; possible D gene TRBD2, 7 bases. Trimming took off 10 bases at V and 3 bases at J, with 16 bases between the two ends. The CDR3 covers 14 residues. The germline V gene has CDR1 MNHEY and CDR2 SVGEGT. The CDR3 loop reads CAIGGQTDYNEQFF. For the CDR3, the DNA is TGTGCCATCGGGGGGCAAACCGACTACAATGAGCAGTTCTTC.

This clonotype was seen only a few times. CDR3 nucleotide sequence: TGTGCCAGCAGCCCGGGACTAGCGGGAGTTGTAAATGAGCAGTTCTTC. This gives the protein CASSPGLAGVVNEQFF. V and J are TRBV5-5 and TRBJ2-1, with TRBD2 matching 14 bases. Germline V lookup: CDR1 SGHKS, CDR2 YYEKEE (reference sequence). This CDR3 has 16 amino acids. Trimming removed 4 bases from V and 7 bases from J; junction bases left unmatched: 7.

The V and J genes are TRBV2 and TRBJ1-4; D uncertain. V was cut by 7 bases and J by 2 bases, with 11 bases left in between. This CDR3 is 14 amino acids long. CDR1 is SNHLY and CDR2 is FYNNEI in the germline V gene. This CDR3 is CASTLGRTNEKLFF. As DNA, the CDR3 is TGTGCCAGCACCCTCGGTCGTACTAATGAAAAACTGTTTTTT.

This clonotype was counted between two and nine times. The V gene is TRBV5-1, the J gene TRBJ1-1; D gene uncertain. V dropped 4 bases and J dropped 1 base, with 11 bases sitting between them. Germline V gene sequence: CDR1 SGHRS, CDR2 YFSETQ. The CDR3 is made up of 14 amino acids. CDR3 sequence (DNA): TGCGCCAGCAGCGTGGGTTATTCGAACACTGAAGCTTTCTTT. The encoded protein is CASSVGYSNTEAFF.

The gene calls are TRBV20-1 and TRBJ2-2, with a tentative D call TRBD1 (5 bases). The V and J ends lost 1 base and 0 bases respectively, with 6 bases between them. Per germline, CDR1 DFQATT and CDR2 SNEGSKA (reference sequence). There are 14 residues in the CDR3. The CDR3 DNA reads as TGCAGTGCTAGAGTAGGGGCGAACACCGGGGAGCTGTTTTTT. It is translated as CSARVGANTGELFF.

There are many counts of this clonotype. The chain employs TRBV15 and TRBJ2-2, with 7 bases identical to TRBD2. Per the germline V gene, CDR1 is LNHNV and CDR2 is YYDKDF (reference sequence). The CDR3 covers 16 residues. V was pared by 1 base and J by 4 bases, with 6 bases of the junction left unmatched. The CDR3 DNA reads TGTGCCACCAGCAGAGGGGCTAGCGGTCCCACCGGGGAGCTGTTTTTT. It specifies CATSRGASGPTGELFF.

This clonotype was seen a handful of times. V is TRBV7-2 and J is TRBJ2-6; D uncertain. V was clipped by 5 bases and J by 0 bases, with 26 bases between them. CDR3 length: 21 amino acids. Germline values: CDR1 SGHTA, CDR2 FQGNSA. CDR3 in DNA: TGTGCCAGCAGCCGTCGTATATGGTCAGGTACCTCAGGCTCTGGGGCCAACGTCCTGACTTTC. Amino acid sequence: CASSRRIWSGTSGSGANVLTF.

This clonotype was seen many times. The chain joins TRBV6-1 to TRBJ2-3; 7 bases are a match to TRBD2. Trimming at V came to 1 base and at J to 0 bases, leaving 4 bases not matched to a gene. CDR3 length equals 16 residues. Germline V CDR1 and CDR2: MNHNS, SASEGT. This CDR3 is CASSEVLADSTDTQYF. The CDR3 coding sequence is TGTGCCAGCAGTGAAGTCCTAGCGGATAGCACAGATACGCAGTATTTT.

This clonotype was observed at least ten times. The chain employs TRBV28 and TRBJ2-1; D might be TRBD1 (6 bases). This CDR3 region has 16 residues. CDR1 MDHEN and CDR2 SYDVKM come from the germline V gene. Deletions cut 3 bases from V and 0 bases from J, with 12 bases between. The CDR3: CASSFIQGSSYNEQFF. For the CDR3, the DNA is TGTGCCAGCAGTTTTATACAGGGTAGCTCCTACAATGAGCAGTTCTTC.

In this sample, this clonotype turned up many times. The chain employs TRBV7-9 and TRBJ2-5, with D perhaps matching TRBD2 (5 bases). V lost 5 bases and J lost 4, with 8 bases in between. This CDR3 spans 12 amino acids. CDR1 SEHNR and CDR2 FQNEAQ come from the germline V gene (reference sequence). This chain's CDR3 is CASSRGGETQYF. As DNA, the CDR3 is TGTGCCAGCAGCCGGGGTGGAGAGACCCAGTACTTC.

In its sample, this clonotype was seen a few times. The J gene is TRBJ2-3, the V gene TRBV20-1; 10 bases are shared with TRBD2. The CDR3 is made up of 15 amino acids. J was trimmed by 2 bases and V by 3 bases; bases with no gene match: 5. From germline, CDR1 is DFQATT and CDR2 SNEGSKA (reference sequence). The CDR3 region has the DNA TGCAGTGCTAGCATACTAGCGGGGAACACAGATACGCAGTATTTT. This sequence encodes CSASILAGNTDTQYF.

This clonotype has more than one count but fewer than ten. The V and J genes are TRBV11-1 and TRBJ2-2, with D maybe TRBD2 (5 bases). The germline V gene encodes CDR1 SGHAT and CDR2 FQDESV (reference sequence). The CDR3 sequence is 14 residues long. Trimming cost V 1 base and J 5 bases, with 8 bases left between them. The chain's CDR3 is CASSLGPGTGELFF. In DNA, the CDR3 is TGTGCCAGCAGCTTAGGGCCGGGGACCGGGGAGCTGTTTTTT.

This clonotype was seen at least ten times. The J gene is TRBJ2-1, the V gene TRBV18; 10 bases agree with TRBD2. The length of the CDR3 is 16 residues. From germline, CDR1 is KGHSH and CDR2 LQKENI. V trimming: 6 bases; J trimming: 5 bases; junction bases outside the gene matches: 10. CDR3 residues: CASSPTRLAGDNEQFF. CDR3 DNA sequence: TGTGCCAGCTCTCCCACTCGGCTAGCGGGAGACAATGAGCAGTTCTTC.

This clonotype was counted many times. The V and J genes are TRBV15 and TRBJ1-5, with 9 nucleotides matching TRBD1. The trim removed 3 bases at V and 4 bases at J, leaving 10 bases unmatched. Germline V lookup: CDR1 LNHNV, CDR2 YYDKDF (reference sequence). The CDR3 length is 17 residues. CDR3 bases: TGTGCCACCAGCAGTCAACACCGGGACAGGGATAATCAGCCCCAGCATTTT. Protein: CATSSQHRDRDNQPQHF.

V usage is TRBV9 and J usage is TRBJ1-1, with a tentative D call TRBD1 (5 bases). V was trimmed by 0 bases and J by 6 bases, leaving 12 bases between them. Germline V gene sequence: CDR1 SGDLS, CDR2 YYNGEE. The CDR3 is made up of 14 amino acids. The CDR3 loop is CASSVEGRAPEAFF. The CDR3 DNA reads TGTGCCAGCAGCGTAGAAGGCAGGGCCCCTGAAGCTTTCTTT.

This clonotype was found many times. The CDR3 DNA is TGTGCCAGCAGTTACGGAACGGGCAGGTCTGAAGCTTTCTTT. Its translation is CASSYGTGRSEAFF. The chain couples TRBV12-3 or TRBV12-4 to TRBJ1-1; D call uncertain. V was trimmed by 4 bases and J by 6 bases, leaving 15 bases between them. This CDR3 has 14 amino acids.